A single T cell receptor (beta chain) is shown here with its context. The CDR3 is 17 amino acids. Germline assignment: CDR1 SGHRS and CDR2 YFSETQ. The germline V and J ends were trimmed by 2 bases and 5 bases, with 22 bases remaining between them. Sequencing used immunoSEQ multiplex PCR; TCRdb keeps in-frame clones, though not all of them. The data hold under 200,000 clones, with approximately 80% observed a single time. This specimen belongs to a study of blood T cell repertoires in COVID-19. The V gene is TRBV5-1, the J gene TRBJ2-5, with D tentatively TRBD2 (5 bases). The clonotype was recovered from a woman older than 75 with active or convalescent COVID-19. The sample consisted of peripheral blood. As DNA, the CDR3 is TGCGCCAGCAGCTTTCGAGTCTCCCCGGGATTAGCGGAGACCCAGTACTTC. This translates into CASSFRVSPGLAETQYF.